This is a list of T cell receptor beta chains from one sample in a study of blood T cell repertoires in COVID-19. Clones were read by immunoSEQ multiplex PCR, and TCRdb kept only the in-frame ones, dropping some. The sample has approximately 150,000 clones; 70% to 90% are singletons. Sequencing was carried out using peripheral blood. The receptors stem from a human donor in a cohort sampled during active COVID-19. Both conserved end residues are part of each CDR3. Fields, in order: V gene, J gene, D gene, clone size, CDR3 DNA, CDR3 protein. A D gene is named only where the DNA matches it firmly. Only some rows state a clone size, as once, few, many or a class for expanded clones.

>TRBV7-9|TRBJ2-5|NA|NA
TGTGCCAGCAGCCTAAAAGAGACCCAGTACTTC
CASSLKETQYF
>TRBV5-4|TRBJ1-1|NA|NA
TGTGCCAGCAGCGAACCCGAACAGGGTCACACTGAAGCTTTCTTT
CASSEPEQGHTEAFF
>TRBV4-2|TRBJ1-6|TRBD1|once
TGTGCCAGCAGCCAGGAGGACAGGGTTGGCACACCCCTCCACTTT
CASSQEDRVGTPLHF
>TRBV6-6|TRBJ2-7|TRBD1|once
TGTGCCAGCAGTCAAAGACAGGGGGACTACGAGCAGTACTTC
CASSQRQGDYEQYF
>TRBV7-3|TRBJ1-1|NA|NA
TGTGCCAGCAGCTTATTAGGGTCGGGAGGGGATCAGAACACTGAAGCTTTCTTT
CASSLLGSGGDQNTEAFF
>TRBV7-9|TRBJ2-7|NA|NA
TGTGCCAGCAGCTTATCCATGGGGGGCTACGAGCAGTACTTC
CASSLSMGGYEQYF
>TRBV21-1|TRBJ2-7|NA|NA
TGTGCCAGCAGCACTCAAACCGGGAGAGTTAACGAGCAGTACTTC
CASSTQTGRVNEQYF
>TRBV9|TRBJ2-5|TRBD2|NA
TGTGCCAGCAGCGCGATGACTAGCGGGAGTGAGACCCAGTACTTC
CASSAMTSGSETQYF
>TRBV2|TRBJ1-6|NA|NA
TGTGCCAGCAGTACCGGGTCCGGGAGTTCACCCCTCCACTTT
CASSTGSGSSPLHF
>TRBV2|TRBJ2-7|NA|NA
TGTGCCAGCAGTCTCGGACAGATTTCCTACGAGCAGTACTTC
CASSLGQISYEQYF
>TRBV29-1|TRBJ2-3|NA|NA
TGCAGCGTTGGAAGGGCGGGGGCCACAGATACGCAGTATTTT
CSVGRAGATDTQYF
>TRBV5-6|TRBJ2-7|NA|NA
TGTGCCAGCAGCTTGGGGACAGCTATATACGAGCAGTACTTC
CASSLGTAIYEQYF
>TRBV6-2/TRBV6-3|TRBJ1-1|NA|once
TGTGCCAGCAGTCGGGACGGACTTGGAGGGACTGAAGCTTTCTTT
CASSRDGLGGTEAFF
>TRBV28|TRBJ1-1|NA|NA
TGTGCCAGCATCCTGCGGTCGAGGGCTGAAGCTTTCTTT
CASILRSRAEAFF
>TRBV11-2|TRBJ1-6|NA|NA
TGTGCCAGCAGCTTAGATGCGGGGGGTAATAATTCACCCCTCCACTTT
CASSLDAGGNNSPLHF
>TRBV5-1|TRBJ1-1|NA|NA
TGCGCCAGCAGCTTGTTGGGGGCCCGAAACACTGAAGCTTTCTTT
CASSLLGARNTEAFF
>TRBV5-1|TRBJ2-7|TRBD1|NA
TGCGCCAGCAGCTTTAACCAGGGGGTCCACTACGAGCAGTACTTC
CASSFNQGVHYEQYF
>TRBV24-1|TRBJ2-1|TRBD1|NA
TGTGCCACTGGAGCGGACAGGGGGTACAATGAGCAGTTCTTC
CATGADRGYNEQFF
>TRBV10-3|TRBJ2-3|TRBD1|NA
TGTGCCATCAGGGGACAGGATACGCAGTATTTT
CAIRGQDTQYF
>TRBV6-5|TRBJ2-7|NA|NA
TGTGCCAGCAGTTCAACAGGGTCCTCCTACGAGCAGTACTTC
CASSSTGSSYEQYF
>TRBV27|TRBJ1-1|NA|NA
TGTGCCAGCAGTTTACAGGCCGTGAACACTGAAGCTTTCTTT
CASSLQAVNTEAFF
>TRBV7-9|TRBJ2-2|TRBD1|NA
TGTGCCAGCAACAAACTGGGACAGGGGAGAACCGGGGAGCTGTTTTTT
CASNKLGQGRTGELFF
>TRBV7-2|TRBJ2-1|TRBD1|NA
TGTGCCAGCAGCTTAGGGGACAGCTCCTACAATGAGCAGTTCTTC
CASSLGDSSYNEQFF
>TRBV4-3|TRBJ1-2|TRBD1|NA
TGCGCCAGCAGCCAAGATCTTAACAGGGGGTTCTATGGCTACACCTTC
CASSQDLNRGFYGYTF
>TRBV14|TRBJ2-7|TRBD2|NA
TGTGCCAGCAGCCAAGACCCCCCTAGCGGGCCCTCCTACGAGCAGTACTTC
CASSQDPPSGPSYEQYF
>TRBV24-1|TRBJ1-1|NA|NA
TGTGCCACCAGTGATTTGCAGGGTTACACTGAAGCTTTCTTT
CATSDLQGYTEAFF
>TRBV7-3|TRBJ2-6|NA|NA
TGTGCCAGCAGCTTAGAGGCCGCCGGGGCCAACGTCCTGACTTTC
CASSLEAAGANVLTF
>TRBV18|TRBJ2-7|TRBD1|NA
TGTGCCAGCTCACCAAGACAGGGGAACGAGGCCTACGAGCAGTACTTC
CASSPRQGNEAYEQYF
>TRBV27|TRBJ1-3|NA|NA
TGTGCCAGCAGTACCTTACAGGAGTACTCCTCTGGAAACACCATATATTTT
CASSTLQEYSSGNTIYF
>TRBV7-3|TRBJ2-1|TRBD1|NA
TGTGCCAGCAGCTTCGGGACAGGAACCTACAATGAGCAGTTCTTC
CASSFGTGTYNEQFF
>TRBV24-1|TRBJ1-1|TRBD1|NA
TGTGCCACCAGTGATGGGGGACAGGGCGGAACTGAAGCTTTCTTT
CATSDGGQGGTEAFF
>TRBV19|TRBJ1-5|NA|NA
TGTGCCAGTAGTATACGCCAGGTATGGGGAGCCAATAATCGAGTGAGCAATCAGCCCCAGCATTTT
CASSIRQVWGANNRVSNQPQHF
>TRBV25-1|TRBJ2-7|TRBD2|NA
TGTGCCAGCAGTCTTTCCGGGACTAGCACTCCCTACGAGCAGTACTTC
CASSLSGTSTPYEQYF
>TRBV21-1|TRBJ1-2|NA|NA
TGTGCCAGCAGCAAAAGACGGACACGCATTATCCCCTCCCATGGCTACACCTTC
CASSKRRTRIIPSHGYTF
>TRBV6-5|TRBJ2-7|NA|NA
TGTGCCAGCAGTTACTCTCGGAGCTCCTACGAGCAGTACTTC
CASSYSRSSYEQYF
>TRBV19|TRBJ1-5|TRBD1|NA
TGTGCCAGTAGTAGAGGGACAGGCCTTAGCAATCAGCCCCAGCATTTT
CASSRGTGLSNQPQHF
>TRBV7-3|TRBJ2-3|TRBD2|NA
TGTGCCAGCAGCTATCCGGATAGCGGGGCCCCTGGTACGCAGTATTTT
CASSYPDSGAPGTQYF